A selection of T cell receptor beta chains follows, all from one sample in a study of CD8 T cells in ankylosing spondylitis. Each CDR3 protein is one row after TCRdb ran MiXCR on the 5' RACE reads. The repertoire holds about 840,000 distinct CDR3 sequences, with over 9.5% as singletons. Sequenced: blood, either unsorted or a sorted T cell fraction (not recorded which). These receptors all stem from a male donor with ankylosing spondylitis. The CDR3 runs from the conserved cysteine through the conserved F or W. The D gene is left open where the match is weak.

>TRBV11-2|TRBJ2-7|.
CASSLEGGVPFSYEQYF
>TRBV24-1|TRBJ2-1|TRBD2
CATSDSGSSRLPYNEQLF
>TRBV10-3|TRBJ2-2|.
CAIRTVTGELFF
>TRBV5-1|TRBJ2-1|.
CASRMGPGLNEQFF
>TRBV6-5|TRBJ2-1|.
CASSYQVRFLNEQFF
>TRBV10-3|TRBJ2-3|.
CAISSGTDTQYF
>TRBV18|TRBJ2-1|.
CASSPATGDYNEQFF
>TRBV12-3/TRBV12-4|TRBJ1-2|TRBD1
CASRPGQGGIGYTF
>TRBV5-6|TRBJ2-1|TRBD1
CASSLWDSEAWF
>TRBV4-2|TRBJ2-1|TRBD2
CASSWEGVTYNEQFF
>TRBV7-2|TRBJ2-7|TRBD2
CASSPGLAAWSSYEQYF
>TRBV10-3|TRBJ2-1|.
CAISESRLQALTNEQFF
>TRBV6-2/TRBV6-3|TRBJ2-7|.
CASSRDSGSSYEQYF
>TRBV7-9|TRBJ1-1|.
CASSFKGGSTEAFF
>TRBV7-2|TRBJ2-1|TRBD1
CASSLAGTGVGNEQFF
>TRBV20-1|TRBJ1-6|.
CSAVINSPLHF
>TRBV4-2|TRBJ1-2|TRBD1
CASSQDGGGGRYGYTF
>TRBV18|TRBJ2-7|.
CASLEGTSYEQYF
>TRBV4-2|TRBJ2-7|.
CASSTARGVDYEQYF
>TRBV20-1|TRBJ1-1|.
CSAREWGTEAFF
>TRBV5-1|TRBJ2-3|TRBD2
CASNRGPGGADTQYF
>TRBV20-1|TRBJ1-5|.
CSGRPGGNQPQHF
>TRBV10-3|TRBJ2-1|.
CAISESAGAYNEQFF
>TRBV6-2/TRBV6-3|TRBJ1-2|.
CASSIAGSGNYGYTF
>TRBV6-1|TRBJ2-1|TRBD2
CASRSRIAGAYNEQFF
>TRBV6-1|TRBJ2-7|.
CASSLRRGLLSSNEQYF
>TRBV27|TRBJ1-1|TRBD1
CASSFVPGQGAVRAFF
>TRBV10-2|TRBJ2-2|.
CASSEPGGENTGELFF
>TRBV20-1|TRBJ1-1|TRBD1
CSARNRGQAMNTEAFF
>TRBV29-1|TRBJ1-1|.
CSVGGRDIQAFF
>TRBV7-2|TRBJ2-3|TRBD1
CASSQGGRPRDTQYF
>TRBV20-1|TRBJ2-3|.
CSATKTGIPDTQYF
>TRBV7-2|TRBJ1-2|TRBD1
CASSSGQGYGYTF
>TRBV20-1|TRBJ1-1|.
CSAPDGALMNTEAFF
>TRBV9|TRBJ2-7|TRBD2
CASSVGTSGGHEQYF
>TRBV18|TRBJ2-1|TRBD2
CASSPLSGSPANEQFF
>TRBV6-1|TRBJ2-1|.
CASSGRDGNEQFF
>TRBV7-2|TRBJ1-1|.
CASSGGVRMNTEAFF
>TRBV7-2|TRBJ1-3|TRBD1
CASSLAGQGPSGNTIYF
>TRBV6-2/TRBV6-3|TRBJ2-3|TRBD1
CASSRQGRNRDTQYF
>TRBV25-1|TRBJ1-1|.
CASSEFGFKAFF